These T cell receptor beta chains were read from a single sample in a study of PD-1 blockade in classical Hodgkin lymphoma. The assay was immunoSEQ multiplex PCR, and TCRdb's table has in-frame clones only and misses some. This sample yields about 11,000 clones, of which 76% are seen a single time; under 30% belongs to the top ten. This sample comprised peripheral blood mononuclear cells (PBMCs), obtained at baseline. The origin of the receptors is a human donor with classical Hodgkin lymphoma. Each CDR3 is given with its conserved first and last residue. A D gene is named only where the DNA matches it firmly. Clone sizes are given selectively: once, few, many, or a class where the clone is expanded.

D gene	J gene	V gene	clone size	CDR3 DNA	CDR3 protein
NA	TRBJ2-7	TRBV6-4	once	TGTGCCAGCGGATGGGGCAGGATTCAATACGAGCAGTACTTC	CASGWGRIQYEQYF
NA	TRBJ2-7	TRBV27	NA	TGTGCCAGCAGTCCCGGGACAGCTTCGGGCGGGATGTACTTC	CASSPGTASGGMYF
NA	TRBJ2-3	TRBV6-5	NA	TGTGCCAGCAGGGGGTCACCAACTAGCACAGATACGCAGTATTTT	CASRGSPTSTDTQYF
NA	TRBJ2-5	TRBV9	NA	TGTGCCAGCAGCGTAGCTTTCGCGAGCGGACAAGAGACCCAGTACTTC	CASSVAFASGQETQYF
NA	TRBJ2-1	TRBV5-1	NA	TGCGCCAGCAGCTTCCTAGCGGAGCAGTTCTTC	CASSFLAEQFF
TRBD2	TRBJ2-5	TRBV9	NA	TGTGCCAGCAGCGTAGGGATTCAGCCGGGAGGGGAGACCCAGTACTTC	CASSVGIQPGGETQYF
TRBD2	TRBJ2-3	TRBV11-3	NA	TGTGCCAGCAGCCCTAGCGGCGGAACGCAGTATTTT	CASSPSGGTQYF
TRBD2	TRBJ2-5	TRBV2	medium-sized	TGTGCCAGCAGTGGTAGCGGGCATGTGTACCAAGAGACCCAGTACTTC	CASSGSGHVYQETQYF
TRBD1	TRBJ1-5	TRBV15	NA	TGTGCCACCAGCAAACCGGGACAGGCAGAACCTACTGGCCAGCCCCAGCATTTT	CATSKPGQAEPTGQPQHF
NA	TRBJ1-5	TRBV30	NA	TGTGCCTGGAGCGGGGACATGGCTCAGCCCCAGCATTTT	CAWSGDMAQPQHF
TRBD1	TRBJ2-4	TRBV6-6	once	TGTGCCAGCAGGGCAGGGACAGGGGACGCCAAAAACATTCAGTACTTC	CASRAGTGDAKNIQYF
NA	TRBJ2-6	TRBV6-1	once	TGTGCGTGTCTGGTCTCTGGGGCCAACGTCCTGACTTTC	CACLVSGANVLTF
NA	TRBJ2-7	TRBV6-1	NA	TGTGCCAGCAGTTTTACCCTCTCCTACGAGCAGTACTTC	CASSFTLSYEQYF
NA	TRBJ1-1	TRBV2	NA	TGTGCCACCCCAAACAAAGGTTTAAGAGCTTTCTTT	CATPNKGLRAFF
NA	TRBJ2-1	TRBV10-2	few	TGCGCCAGCAGTGGAGGGACTCCATCCTACAATGAGCAGTTCTTC	CASSGGTPSYNEQFF
NA	TRBJ2-7	TRBV4-2	NA	TGTGCCAGCAGCCAAGCTGGGGACTTCTCCTACGAGCAGTACTTC	CASSQAGDFSYEQYF
NA	TRBJ2-1	TRBV15	NA	TGTGCCACCAGCAGAGGAGGGTCAGGGGGGAATGAGCAGTTCTTC	CATSRGGSGGNEQFF
NA	TRBJ2-1	TRBV28	NA	TGTGCCAGCAGTCCCGCTAGCGCCCAAAGCTCCTACAATGAGCAGTTCTTC	CASSPASAQSSYNEQFF
NA	TRBJ2-7	TRBV28	NA	TGTGCCACCGGACACCCCTACGAGCAGTACTTC	CATGHPYEQYF
NA	TRBJ2-2	TRBV5-1	NA	TGCGCCAGCAGCTTGGTAAGGGGCGGGAACACCGGGGAGCTGTTTTTT	CASSLVRGGNTGELFF
NA	TRBJ2-5	TRBV19	once	TGTGCCAGTAGTCCACGGACCGAGGTTGTGGAGACCCAGTACTTC	CASSPRTEVVETQYF
TRBD2	TRBJ2-5	TRBV11-2	NA	TGTGCCAGCAGCTTAGTGGGTAGCGGGAGTGGGGAGACCCAGTACTTC	CASSLVGSGSGETQYF
NA	TRBJ2-7	TRBV10-3	NA	TGTGCCATCAGTGACCTCGGCCTCTACGAGCAGTACTTC	CAISDLGLYEQYF
NA	TRBJ2-3	TRBV15	NA	TGTGCCACCAGCAGAGAGGGATGGAGCCCAGATACGCAGTATTTT	CATSREGWSPDTQYF
NA	TRBJ1-1	TRBV5-1	NA	TGCGCCAGCAGCTTGTTGCCCCAGTTGAGCACTGAAGCTTTCTTT	CASSLLPQLSTEAFF
NA	TRBJ2-1	TRBV19	NA	TGTGCCAGTAGTATAGATCTAAGGGAGCAGTTCTTC	CASSIDLREQFF
NA	TRBJ2-7	TRBV28	NA	TGTGCCAGCAGCCTTGACAGGCGCGAGCAGTACTTC	CASSLDRREQYF
NA	TRBJ1-2	TRBV5-5	NA	TGTGCCAGCAGCTTGGAGGGTACTAACTATGGCTACACCTTC	CASSLEGTNYGYTF
NA	TRBJ1-1	TRBV6-5	NA	TGTGCCAGCAGTTACTCGAGGCGGAAGAACACTGAAGCTTTCTTT	CASSYSRRKNTEAFF
NA	TRBJ1-1	TRBV4-1	NA	TGCGCCAGCAGCGGAAGCCCTACATCGAACACTGAAGCTTTCTTT	CASSGSPTSNTEAFF
NA	TRBJ1-5	TRBV4-1	NA	TGCGCCAGCAGCCAAGATGGAGGGTACAATCAGCCCCAGCATTTT	CASSQDGGYNQPQHF
TRBD2	TRBJ2-5	TRBV10-3	NA	TGTGCCACCGGGAGGGAGGCTCAAGAGACCCAGTACTTC	CATGREAQETQYF
TRBD1	TRBJ1-3	TRBV5-1	NA	TGCGCCAGCAGCTTAACCGGGACAGGCGGCTCTGGAAACACCATATATTTT	CASSLTGTGGSGNTIYF
TRBD2	TRBJ2-3	TRBV4-2	NA	TGTGCCAGCAGCCCCCTAGCGGGAAGCACAGATACGCAGTATTTT	CASSPLAGSTDTQYF
NA	TRBJ2-7	TRBV10-3	NA	TGTGCCATCAGTGATTCTACCGGTGGCTACGAGCAGTACTTC	CAISDSTGGYEQYF
NA	TRBJ2-5	TRBV25-1	NA	TGTGCCAGCAGAGAACAAGAGACCCAGTACTTC	CASREQETQYF
NA	TRBJ2-2	TRBV29-1	NA	TGCAGCGTCCCCCAGGAGGCCAGGACCGGGGAGCTGTTTTTT	CSVPQEARTGELFF
NA	TRBJ1-2	TRBV19	NA	TGTGCCAGTAGTCCAAACCCCGGGACGCAGGGGACCTATGGCTACACCTTC	CASSPNPGTQGTYGYTF
TRBD2	TRBJ2-3	TRBV5-4	NA	TGTGCCAGCAGCTTCACAGGACTAGCGGGCACAGATACGCAGTATTTT	CASSFTGLAGTDTQYF
NA	TRBJ1-5	TRBV2	NA	TGTGCCAGCAGTGAATCGGGTCTCTGGGGTAATCAGCCCCAGCATTTT	CASSESGLWGNQPQHF
NA	TRBJ2-7	TRBV6-1	NA	TGTGCCAGCAGTGAAGGTGCGGGTAGCTCCTACGAGCAGTACTTC	CASSEGAGSSYEQYF
NA	TRBJ2-7	TRBV15	NA	TGTGCCACCAGGTGGGACTCTCTCTTGGGGGAGCAGTACTTC	CATRWDSLLGEQYF
TRBD2	TRBJ2-1	TRBV10-1	few	TGCGCCAGCAAAAGTAGCGGGAGCAATGAGCAGTTCTTC	CASKSSGSNEQFF
TRBD1	TRBJ1-5	TRBV18	few	TGTGCCAGCTCACTCGGACAGGCGGTCGAGACGGGTCAGCCCCAGCATTTT	CASSLGQAVETGQPQHF
NA	TRBJ1-3	TRBV6-1	NA	TGTGCCAGCAGTGAAGCGAGGGGTCAATGGGGGTCTGGAAACACCATATATTTT	CASSEARGQWGSGNTIYF
NA	TRBJ2-5	TRBV13	NA	TGTGCCAGCAGCTATCCACTAGATTCCTCCTCGGAGACCCAGTACTTC	CASSYPLDSSSETQYF
TRBD1	TRBJ2-1	TRBV7-9	NA	TGTGCCAGCAGCTCAGGGACAGGGGGCGCGGTGGATGAGCAGTTCTTC	CASSSGTGGAVDEQFF
NA	TRBJ2-3	TRBV10-3	NA	TGTGCCATCAGTGATCCCCCGCCTACCGGCACAGATACGCAGTATTTT	CAISDPPPTGTDTQYF
TRBD2	TRBJ2-1	TRBV6-5	few	TGTGCCAGCAGTTACCTCGGGACTAGCGGGAACTATGAGCAGTTCTTC	CASSYLGTSGNYEQFF
NA	TRBJ2-3	TRBV7-9	NA	TGTGCCAGCAGCTTTTCAGGGGATACGCAGTATTTT	CASSFSGDTQYF
TRBD1	TRBJ2-1	TRBV11-3	NA	TGTGCCAGCAGCTCCCAACAGGGGACATCTGAGCAGTTCTTC	CASSSQQGTSEQFF
NA	TRBJ2-7	TRBV6-5	NA	TGTGCCAGCAGTTACGGCAGACCCTACGAGCAGTACTTC	CASSYGRPYEQYF
NA	TRBJ1-5	TRBV7-8	NA	TGTGCCAGCAGCTTAGCTTCGGCCGGGTGGACTGTCAATCAGCCCCAGCATTTT	CASSLASAGWTVNQPQHF
NA	TRBJ2-1	TRBV7-6	NA	TGTGCCAGCAGCTTGTGGGACTACAATGAGCAGTTCTTC	CASSLWDYNEQFF
TRBD2	TRBJ2-1	TRBV7-8	few	TGTGCCAGCAGCCTAGGACTAGCGGGCAAGGCTTCCTACAATGAGCAGTTCTTC	CASSLGLAGKASYNEQFF
TRBD1	TRBJ2-3	TRBV6-6	NA	TGTGCCAGCAGTATACTAGGGACAGGGGACACAGATACGCAGTATTTT	CASSILGTGDTDTQYF
NA	TRBJ2-4	TRBV21-1	NA	TGTGCCAGCAGCAAAGGGACTAGCGGGAGTCTGAACATTCAGTACTTC	CASSKGTSGSLNIQYF
NA	TRBJ1-2	TRBV7-2	NA	TGTGCCAGCAGCCCCGACCGGAACTATGGCTACACCTTC	CASSPDRNYGYTF
TRBD2	TRBJ2-3	TRBV13	NA	TGTGCCAGCAGCCCCGAGGGGGGACTAGCGGGGAGCACAGATACGCAGTATTTT	CASSPEGGLAGSTDTQYF